Listed below are T cell receptor beta chains from one sample, sequenced in a study of molecular identifiers for immune sequencing clone quantification. TCRdb recomputed calls from the PCR reads with MiXCR, one row per CDR3 protein. The sample carries about 640,000 distinct CDR3 sequences, just under 20% recorded once. Sequenced input: naive CD8+ T cells from blood, with Jurkat cell RNA spiked in. The receptors derive from a human donor in good health. Some libraries in this study had Jurkat cell RNA spiked in. CDR3s include the opening cysteine and the closing phenylalanine or tryptophan. The D gene is left open where the match is weak. Part of the rows lack a size; the others show once, few, many or a class for expanded clones.

cdr3_aa | cdr3_nt | v_call | d_call | j_call | clone_size
CASSLFRGSYEQYF | TGTGCCAGCAGTTTATTTAGGGGATCCTACGAGCAGTACTTC | TRBV27 | NA | TRBJ2-7 | many
CASSYPTGDGHTDTQYF | TGTGCCAGCAGTTACCCCACCGGGGACGGGCACACAGATACGCAGTATTTT | TRBV6-2/TRBV6-3 | NA | TRBJ2-3 | NA
CASSLPITSVNEKLFF | TGTGCCAGCAGCTTACCCATAACCTCCGTTAATGAAAAACTGTTTTTT | TRBV7-9 | NA | TRBJ1-4 | many
CASSYRLNTGELFF | TGCGCCAGCAGCTATCGGTTGAACACCGGGGAGCTGTTTTTT | TRBV4-1 | NA | TRBJ2-2 | few
CASSYGRTYEQCF | TGTGCCAGCAGTTACGGGCGGACCTACGAGCAGTGCTTC | TRBV6-2/TRBV6-3 | NA | TRBJ2-7 | few
CASSSGVTAEAFF | TGTGCCAGCAGCTCCGGAGTGACGGCTGAAGCTTTCTTT | TRBV5-4 | NA | TRBJ1-1 | many
CASSFDRGGDTQYF | TGTGCCAGCAGCTTCGACAGGGGCGGTGATACGCAGTATTTT | TRBV7-9 | TRBD1 | TRBJ2-3 | many
CASSHGPLDRWMYTEAFF | TGTGCCAGTAGCCACGGGCCCCTCGACAGGTGGATGTACACTGAAGCTTTCTTT | TRBV19 | NA | TRBJ1-1 | NA
CASSPGTGKEQYF | TGTGCCAGCAGTCCCGGTACAGGGAAGGAGCAGTACTTC | TRBV12-3/TRBV12-4 | NA | TRBJ2-7 | many
CASSPLQGIASYNEQFF | TGTGCCAGCAGCCCGCTACAGGGTATCGCGTCCTACAATGAGCAGTTCTTC | TRBV7-2 | NA | TRBJ2-1 | few
CASSRSLGGGPGDTQYF | TGTGCCAGCAGCCGATCTTTGGGAGGGGGCCCCGGAGATACGCAGTATTTT | TRBV5-6 | NA | TRBJ2-3 | many
CASSVAAGGGYEQYF | TGTGCCAGCAGCGTAGCCGCAGGGGGCGGGTACGAGCAGTACTTC | TRBV9 | TRBD1 | TRBJ2-7 | NA
CASSYSGTGGNEQFF | TGTGCCAGCAGTTACAGTGGGACAGGGGGGAATGAGCAGTTCTTC | TRBV6-2/TRBV6-3 | TRBD1 | TRBJ2-1 | many
CSVEGPYNEQFF | TGCAGCGTAGAGGGACCATACAATGAGCAGTTCTTC | TRBV29-1 | NA | TRBJ2-1 | many
CASSPILSLANYGYTF | TGTGCCAGCAGCCCTATCCTGAGTTTGGCTAACTATGGCTACACCTTC | TRBV5-4 | NA | TRBJ1-2 | NA
CASSQDGAEPYEQYF | TGCGCCAGCAGCCAAGATGGGGCAGAGCCCTACGAGCAGTACTTC | TRBV4-3 | NA | TRBJ2-7 | NA
CSVESTGELFF | TGCAGCGTTGAGAGCACCGGGGAGCTGTTTTTT | TRBV29-1 | NA | TRBJ2-2 | many
CASSSRSGGDEQFF | TGTGCCAGCAGCTCCCGGTCGGGCGGCGATGAGCAGTTCTTC | TRBV13 | NA | TRBJ2-1 | NA